Below, 3 T cell receptor beta chains from the same sample are listed, as sequenced in a study of Ad26.COV2.S vaccination and SARS-CoV-2 variants. The protocol was immunoSEQ multiplex PCR, while the TCRdb copy is restricted to in-frame clones and leaves out a portion. This sample has about 350,000 clones; approximately 86% occur once, and the top ten carry approximately 12%. Regarding treatment: approximately 18 received Ad26.COV2.S at low or high dose, single or two shots; 5 received placebo; per-sample allocation not given. The samples were gathered on day 63 after the first injection of vaccine or placebo. The source was peripheral blood, collected in a trial of Ad26.COV2.S vaccine versus placebo. The receptors stem from a person between 18 and 59 years old who received the Ad26.COV2.S COVID-19 vaccine or a placebo.

V is TRBV10-3 and J is TRBJ2-7, with D perhaps matching TRBD1 (6 bases). CDR1 and CDR2 (germline): ENHRY, SYGVKD. The CDR3 length is 13 residues. The V gene lost 10 bases and the J gene lost 0 bases, with 13 bases spanning the gap. The CDR3 region has the DNA TGTGCCACTACGGCGGACAGCTCCTACGAGCAGTACTTC. Translation: CATTADSSYEQYF.

The V gene is TRBV4-2, the J gene TRBJ1-5; D is unclear. The germline V gene has CDR1 LGHNA and CDR2 YNFKEQ. V lost 1 base and J lost 3, with 4 bases in between. This CDR3 spans 13 amino acids. CDR3 coding DNA: TGTGCCAGCAGCCAAGTACCCAATCAGCCCCAGCATTTT. It translates to CASSQVPNQPQHF.

J is TRBJ2-1 and V is TRBV3-1 (or the pseudogene TRBV3-2); 7 bases are a match to TRBD2. The CDR3 totals 16 residues. V lost 6 bases to trimming and J lost 0 bases; unmatched junction nucleotides: 8. In germline, CDR1 is LGHDT, CDR2 YNNKEL (reference sequence). CDR3 sequence: CASSPLAGPSYNEQFF. The CDR3 bases are TGTGCCAGCAGTCCCTTAGCGGGTCCCTCCTACAATGAGCAGTTCTTC.